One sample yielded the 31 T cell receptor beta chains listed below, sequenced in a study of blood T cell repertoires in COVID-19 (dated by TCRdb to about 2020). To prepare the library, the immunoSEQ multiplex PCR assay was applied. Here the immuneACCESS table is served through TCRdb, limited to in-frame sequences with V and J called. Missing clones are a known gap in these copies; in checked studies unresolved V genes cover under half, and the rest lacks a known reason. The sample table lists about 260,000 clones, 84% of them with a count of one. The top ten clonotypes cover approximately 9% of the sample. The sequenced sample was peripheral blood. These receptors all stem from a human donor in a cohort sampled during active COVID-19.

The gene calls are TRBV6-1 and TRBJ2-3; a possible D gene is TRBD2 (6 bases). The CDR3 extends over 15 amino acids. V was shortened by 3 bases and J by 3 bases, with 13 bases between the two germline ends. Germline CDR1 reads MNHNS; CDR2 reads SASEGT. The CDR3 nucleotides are TGTGCCAGCAGTGACCAGGGTGGGGGGACAGATACGCAGTATTTT. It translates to CASSDQGGGTDTQYF.

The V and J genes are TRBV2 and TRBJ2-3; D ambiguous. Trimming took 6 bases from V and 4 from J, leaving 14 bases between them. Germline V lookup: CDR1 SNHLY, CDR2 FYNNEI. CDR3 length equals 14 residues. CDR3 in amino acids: CASSRVGVSDTQYF. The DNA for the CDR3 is TGTGCCAGCAGCCGGGTAGGAGTGTCAGATACGCAGTATTTT.

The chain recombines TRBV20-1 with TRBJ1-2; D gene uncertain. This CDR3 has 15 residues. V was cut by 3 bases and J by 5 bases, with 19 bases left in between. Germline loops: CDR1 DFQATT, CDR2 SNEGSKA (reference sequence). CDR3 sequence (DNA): TGCAGTGCTAGTACGGCAGAGAAAGACTTATATGGCTACACCTTC. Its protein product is CSASTAEKDLYGYTF.

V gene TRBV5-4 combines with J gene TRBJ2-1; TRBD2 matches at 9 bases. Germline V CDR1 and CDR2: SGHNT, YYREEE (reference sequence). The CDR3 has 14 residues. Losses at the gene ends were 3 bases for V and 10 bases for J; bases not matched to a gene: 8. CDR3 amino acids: CASSSGLAIWEQFF. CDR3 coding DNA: TGTGCCAGCAGCTCGGGACTAGCAATTTGGGAGCAGTTCTTC.

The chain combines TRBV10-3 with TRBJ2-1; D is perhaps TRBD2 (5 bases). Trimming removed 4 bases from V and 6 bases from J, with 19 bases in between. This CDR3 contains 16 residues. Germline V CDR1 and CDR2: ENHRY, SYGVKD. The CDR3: CAISGNRGKASNEQFF. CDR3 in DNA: TGTGCCATCAGTGGAAACCGGGGTAAAGCAAGCAATGAGCAGTTCTTC.

The CDR3 protein is CASSYGGAGGQPQHF. The CDR3 coding sequence is TGTGCCAGCTCATACGGTGGGGCAGGTGGACAGCCCCAGCATTTT. V is TRBV18 and J is TRBJ1-5, with D maybe TRBD1 (5 bases). Trimming stripped 5 bases from V and 7 bases from J, with 18 bases between. CDR1 and CDR2 from the germline V gene are KGHSH and LQKENI. The CDR3 consists of 15 residues.

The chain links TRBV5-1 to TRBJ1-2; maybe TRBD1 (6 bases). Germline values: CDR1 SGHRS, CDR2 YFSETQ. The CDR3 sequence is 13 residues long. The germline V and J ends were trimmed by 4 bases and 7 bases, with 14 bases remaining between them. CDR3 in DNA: TGCGCCAGCAGCCGGGAGGGGGGAACTGGCTACACCTTC. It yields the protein CASSREGGTGYTF.

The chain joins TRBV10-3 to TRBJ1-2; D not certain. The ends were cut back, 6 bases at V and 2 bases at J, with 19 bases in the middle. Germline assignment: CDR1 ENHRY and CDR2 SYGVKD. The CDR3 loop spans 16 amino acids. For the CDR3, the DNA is TGTGCCATCAGGCGAGTTGGAGCTGAACCCAACTATGGCTACACCTTC. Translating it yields CAIRRVGAEPNYGYTF.

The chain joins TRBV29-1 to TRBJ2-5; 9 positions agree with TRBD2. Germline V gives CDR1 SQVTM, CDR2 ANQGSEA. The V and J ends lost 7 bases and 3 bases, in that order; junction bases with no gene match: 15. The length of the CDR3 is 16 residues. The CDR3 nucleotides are TGCAGCGCCGAGGGTTTTAGCGGGGGAACGGAAGAGACCCAGTACTTC. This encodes CSAEGFSGGTEETQYF.

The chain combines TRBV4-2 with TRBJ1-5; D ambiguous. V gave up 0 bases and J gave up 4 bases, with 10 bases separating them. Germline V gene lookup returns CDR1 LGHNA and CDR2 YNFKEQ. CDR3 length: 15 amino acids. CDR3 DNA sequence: TGTGCCAGCAGCCAAGAGGCGGATCCTAATCAGCCCCAGCATTTT. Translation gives CASSQEADPNQPQHF.

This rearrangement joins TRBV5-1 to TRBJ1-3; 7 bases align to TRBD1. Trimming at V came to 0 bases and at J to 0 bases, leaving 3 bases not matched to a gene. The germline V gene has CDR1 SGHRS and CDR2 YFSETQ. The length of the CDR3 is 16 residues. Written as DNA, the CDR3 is TGCGCCAGCAGCTTGGGACAGGGTACCTCTGGAAACACCATATATTTT. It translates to CASSLGQGTSGNTIYF.

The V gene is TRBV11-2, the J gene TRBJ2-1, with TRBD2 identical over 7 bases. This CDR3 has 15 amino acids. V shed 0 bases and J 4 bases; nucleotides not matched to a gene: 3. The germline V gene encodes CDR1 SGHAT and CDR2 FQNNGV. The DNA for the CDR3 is TGTGCCAGCAGCTTAGAGGTGGGGGGGTACAATGAGCAGTTCTTC. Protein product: CASSLEVGGYNEQFF.

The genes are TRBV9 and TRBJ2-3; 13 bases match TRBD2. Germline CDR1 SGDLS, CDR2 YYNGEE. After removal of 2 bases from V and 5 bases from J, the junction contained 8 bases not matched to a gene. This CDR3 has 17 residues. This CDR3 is CASSVDTSGGALDTQYF. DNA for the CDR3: TGTGCCAGCAGCGTCGACACTAGCGGGGGGGCCTTAGATACGCAGTATTTT.

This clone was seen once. CDR3 coding DNA: TGTGCCAGCAGTTACTCCGTGGCAGGGGGCGATGACACTGAAGCTTTCTTT. Protein product: CASSYSVAGGDDTEAFF. This sequence joins TRBV6-2 or TRBV6-3 and TRBJ1-1; 8 bases line up with TRBD1. This CDR3 spans 17 amino acids. V lost 0 bases and J lost 3; bases outside the gene matches: 9. Germline CDR1 is MNHEY and CDR2 is SVGEGT.

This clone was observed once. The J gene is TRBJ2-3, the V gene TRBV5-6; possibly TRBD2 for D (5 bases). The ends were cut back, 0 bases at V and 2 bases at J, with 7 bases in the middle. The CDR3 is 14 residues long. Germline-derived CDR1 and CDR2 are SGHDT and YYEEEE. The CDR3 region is CASSLELDTDTQYF. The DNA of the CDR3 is TGTGCCAGCAGCTTGGAACTAGACACAGATACGCAGTATTTT.

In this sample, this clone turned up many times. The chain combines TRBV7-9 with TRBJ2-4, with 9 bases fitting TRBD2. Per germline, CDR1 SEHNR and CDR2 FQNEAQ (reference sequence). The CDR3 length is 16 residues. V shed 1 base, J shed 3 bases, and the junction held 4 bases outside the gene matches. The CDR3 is CASSLVLAGIKNIQYF. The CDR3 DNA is TGTGCCAGCAGCTTAGTCCTAGCGGGGATCAAAAACATTCAGTACTTC.

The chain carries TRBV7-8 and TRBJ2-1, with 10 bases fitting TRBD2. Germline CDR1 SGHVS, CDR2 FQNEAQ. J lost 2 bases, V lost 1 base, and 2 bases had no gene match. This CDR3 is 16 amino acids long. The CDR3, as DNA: TGTGCCAGCAGCTTAGAACTAGCGGGGCCCTACAATGAGCAGTTCTTC. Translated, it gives CASSLELAGPYNEQFF.

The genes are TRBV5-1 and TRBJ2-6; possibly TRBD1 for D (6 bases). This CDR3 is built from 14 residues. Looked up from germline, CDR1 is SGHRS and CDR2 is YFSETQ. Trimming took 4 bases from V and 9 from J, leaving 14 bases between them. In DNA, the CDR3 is TGCGCCAGCAGCACCCCGGGACACGACAACGTCCTGACTTTC. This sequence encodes CASSTPGHDNVLTF.

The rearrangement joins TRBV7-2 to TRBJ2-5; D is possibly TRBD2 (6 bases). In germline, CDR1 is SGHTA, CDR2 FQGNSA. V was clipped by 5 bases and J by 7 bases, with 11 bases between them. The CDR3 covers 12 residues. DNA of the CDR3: TGTGCCAGCAGCCGAGCGGGCGGGACCCAGTACTTC. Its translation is CASSRAGGTQYF.

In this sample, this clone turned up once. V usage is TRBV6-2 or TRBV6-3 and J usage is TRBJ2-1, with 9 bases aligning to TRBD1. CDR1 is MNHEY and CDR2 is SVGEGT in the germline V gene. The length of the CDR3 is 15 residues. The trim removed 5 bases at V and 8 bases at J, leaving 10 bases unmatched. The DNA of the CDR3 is TGTGCCAGCAGTACAGGACAGGGGCGACTCTATGAGCAGTTCTTC. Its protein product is CASSTGQGRLYEQFF.

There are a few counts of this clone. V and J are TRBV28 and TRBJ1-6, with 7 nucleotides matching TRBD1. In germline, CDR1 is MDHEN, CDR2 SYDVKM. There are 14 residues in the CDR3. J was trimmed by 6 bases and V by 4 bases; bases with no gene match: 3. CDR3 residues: CASSSGQRNSPLHF. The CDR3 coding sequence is TGTGCCAGCAGTTCGGGACAGCGTAATTCACCCCTCCACTTT. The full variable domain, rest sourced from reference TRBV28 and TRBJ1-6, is DVKVTQSSRYLVKRTGEKVFLECVQDMDHENMFWYRQDPGLGLRLIYFSYDVKMKEKGDIPEGYSVSREKKERFSLILESASTNQTSMYLCASSSGQRNSPLHFGNGTRLTVT.

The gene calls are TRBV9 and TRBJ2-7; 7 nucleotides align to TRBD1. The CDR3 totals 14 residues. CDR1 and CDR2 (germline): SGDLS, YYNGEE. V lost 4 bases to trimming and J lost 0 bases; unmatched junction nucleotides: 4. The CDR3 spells CASSPGDSSYEQYF. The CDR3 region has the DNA TGTGCCAGCAGCCCCGGGGACAGCTCCTACGAGCAGTACTTC.

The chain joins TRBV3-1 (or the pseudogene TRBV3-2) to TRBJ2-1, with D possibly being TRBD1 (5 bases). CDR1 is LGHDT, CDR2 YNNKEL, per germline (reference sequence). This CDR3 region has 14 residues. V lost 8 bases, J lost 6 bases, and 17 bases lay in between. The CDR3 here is CASSTEMLINEQFF. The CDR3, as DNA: TGTGCCAGCTCGACAGAAATGTTAATCAATGAGCAGTTCTTC.

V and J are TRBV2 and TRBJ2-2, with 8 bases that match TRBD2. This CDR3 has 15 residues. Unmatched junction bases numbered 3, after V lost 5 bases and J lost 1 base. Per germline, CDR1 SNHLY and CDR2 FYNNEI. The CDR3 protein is CASSWLAGNTGELFF. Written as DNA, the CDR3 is TGTGCCAGCAGTTGGCTAGCGGGGAACACCGGGGAGCTGTTTTTT.

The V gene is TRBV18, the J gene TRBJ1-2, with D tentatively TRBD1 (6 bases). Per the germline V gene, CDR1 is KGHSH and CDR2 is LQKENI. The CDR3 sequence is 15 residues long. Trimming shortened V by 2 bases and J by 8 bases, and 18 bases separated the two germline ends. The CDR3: CASSPYNSQGLGYTF. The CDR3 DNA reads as TGTGCCAGCTCACCATATAACTCCCAGGGGCTAGGCTACACCTTC.

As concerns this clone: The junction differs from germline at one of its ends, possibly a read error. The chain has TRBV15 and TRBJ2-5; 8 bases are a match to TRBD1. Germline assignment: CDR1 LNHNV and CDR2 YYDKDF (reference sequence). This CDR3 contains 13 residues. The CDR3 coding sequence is TGTGCCACCAGCAGAACTCGGGACAGGCAGGAGGACTTC. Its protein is CATSRTRDRQEDF.

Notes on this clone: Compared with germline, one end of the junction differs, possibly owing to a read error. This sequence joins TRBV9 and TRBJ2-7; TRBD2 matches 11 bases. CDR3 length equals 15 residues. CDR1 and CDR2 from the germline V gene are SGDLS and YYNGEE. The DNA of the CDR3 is TGTGCCAGCAGCGTAGCCGGGATAGCGGGAGGGCCCTTGCACTTC. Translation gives CASSVAGIAGGPLHF. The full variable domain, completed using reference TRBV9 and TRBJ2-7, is DSGVTQTPKHLITATGQRVTLRCSPRSGDLSVYWYQQSLDQGLQFLIQYYNGEERAKGNILERFSAQQFPDLHSELNLSSLELGDSALYFCASSVAGIAGGPLHFGPGTRLTVT.

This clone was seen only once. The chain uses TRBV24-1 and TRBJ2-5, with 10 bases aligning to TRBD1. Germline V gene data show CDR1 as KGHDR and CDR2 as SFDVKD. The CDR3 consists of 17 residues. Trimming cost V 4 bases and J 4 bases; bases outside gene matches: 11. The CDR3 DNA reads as TGTGCCACCAGTGAAGGTACCGGGACAGGGGAGCGAGAGACCCAGTACTTC. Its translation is CATSEGTGTGERETQYF.

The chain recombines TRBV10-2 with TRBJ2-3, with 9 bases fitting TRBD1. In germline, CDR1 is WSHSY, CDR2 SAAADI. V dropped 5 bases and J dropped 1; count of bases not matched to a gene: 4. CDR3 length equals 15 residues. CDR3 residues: CASSTGGYGTDTQYF. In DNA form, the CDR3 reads TGCGCCAGCAGTACAGGGGGCTACGGCACAGATACGCAGTATTTT.

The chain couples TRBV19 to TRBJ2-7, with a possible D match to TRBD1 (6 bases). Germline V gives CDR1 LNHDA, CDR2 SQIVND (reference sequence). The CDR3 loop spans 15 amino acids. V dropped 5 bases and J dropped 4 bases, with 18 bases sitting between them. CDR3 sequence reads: CASSASAGVQYEQYF. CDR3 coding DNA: TGTGCCAGTAGTGCCTCAGCAGGGGTACAGTACGAGCAGTACTTC.

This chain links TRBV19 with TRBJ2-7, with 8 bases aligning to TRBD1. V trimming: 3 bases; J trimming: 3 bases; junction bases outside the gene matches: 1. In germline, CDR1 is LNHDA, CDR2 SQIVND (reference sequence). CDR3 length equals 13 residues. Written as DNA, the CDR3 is TGTGCCAGTAGTATCGGACAGGGCTACGAGCAGTACTTC. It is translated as CASSIGQGYEQYF.